This T cell receptor beta chain was sequenced in a study of blood T cell repertoires in COVID-19. Whole-study context: T cells, B-cell-depleted T cells, or PBMCs supplied cDNA or gDNA.

Generated by immunoSEQ multiplex PCR, the TCRdb table keeps only in-frame clones and is missing some. Among approximately 85,000 clones listed, roughly 90% were seen once. The CDR3 runs 15 residues. Germline V gene data show CDR1 as MNHEY and CDR2 as SVGEGT. The germline V and J ends were trimmed by 2 bases and 1 base, with 10 bases remaining between them. Specimen: peripheral blood. This chain joins TRBV6-2 or TRBV6-3 and TRBJ2-3; D unresolved. The receptor was derived from a man aged 45-60 years with acute or convalescent COVID-19. CDR3 sequence: CASSYPTDRTDTQYF. CDR3 sequence (DNA): TGTGCCAGCAGTTACCCGACTGATCGCACAGATACGCAGTATTTT.